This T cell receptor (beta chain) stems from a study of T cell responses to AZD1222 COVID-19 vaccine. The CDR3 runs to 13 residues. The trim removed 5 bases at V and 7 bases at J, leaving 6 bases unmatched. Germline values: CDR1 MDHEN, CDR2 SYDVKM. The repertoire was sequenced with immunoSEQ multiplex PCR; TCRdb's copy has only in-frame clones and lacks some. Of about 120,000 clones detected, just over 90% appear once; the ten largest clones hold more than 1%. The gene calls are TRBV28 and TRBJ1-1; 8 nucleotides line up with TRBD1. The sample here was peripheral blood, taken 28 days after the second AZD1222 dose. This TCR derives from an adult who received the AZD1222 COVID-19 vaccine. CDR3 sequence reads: CASSPGQAVEAFF. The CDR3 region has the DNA TGTGCCAGCAGTCCGGGACAGGCTGTTGAAGCTTTCTTT. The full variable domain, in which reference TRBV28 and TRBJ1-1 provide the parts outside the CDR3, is DVKVTQSSRYLVKRTGEKVFLECVQDMDHENMFWYRQDPGLGLRLIYFSYDVKMKEKGDIPEGYSVSREKKERFSLILESASTNQTSMYLCASSPGQAVEAFFGQGTRLTVV.